The text below deals with one TCR beta chain. Its target is unknown. V lost 3 bases and J 8 bases, leaving 14 bases between the germline ends. CDR3 size: 14 residues. Per the germline V gene, CDR1 is MNHNY and CDR2 is SVGAGI (reference sequence). Splitting of each subset's genomic DNA was done evenly across several immunoSEQ plates. Sequencing used immunoSEQ multiplex PCR; TCRdb keeps in-frame clones, though not all of them. This sample has approximately 1,500,000 clones, with 95% to 99% found just once. None of the donors, who were healthy HIV-negative adults, had recently had acute infections or vaccinations. These data belong to a study of shared clonotypes between healthy human individuals. General study findings and limits: At large depth, rarefaction still showed sorted-subset sequencing to be incomplete.

This receptor was identified in a man aged 30 to 39 in good health. Material: naive CD4+ T cells sorted from blood. Described subset: CD45RA+ positively selected. J is TRBJ1-3 and V is TRBV6-6; perhaps TRBD1 as D (6 bases). DNA of the CDR3: TGTGCCAGCAGTTATCTACAGGGCGTCGACACCATATATTTT. Protein product: CASSYLQGVDTIYF.